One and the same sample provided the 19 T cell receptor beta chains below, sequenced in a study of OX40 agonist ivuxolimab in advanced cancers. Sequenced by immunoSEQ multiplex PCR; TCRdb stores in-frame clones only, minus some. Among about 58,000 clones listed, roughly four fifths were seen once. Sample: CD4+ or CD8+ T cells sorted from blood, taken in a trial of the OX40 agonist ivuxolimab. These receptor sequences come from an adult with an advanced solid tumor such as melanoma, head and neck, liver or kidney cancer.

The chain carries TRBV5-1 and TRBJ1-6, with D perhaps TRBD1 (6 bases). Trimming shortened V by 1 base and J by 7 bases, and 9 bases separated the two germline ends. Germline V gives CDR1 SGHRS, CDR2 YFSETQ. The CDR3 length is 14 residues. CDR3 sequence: CASSLSQGNSPLHF. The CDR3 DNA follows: TGCGCCAGCAGCTTGAGCCAGGGGAATTCACCCCTCCACTTT.

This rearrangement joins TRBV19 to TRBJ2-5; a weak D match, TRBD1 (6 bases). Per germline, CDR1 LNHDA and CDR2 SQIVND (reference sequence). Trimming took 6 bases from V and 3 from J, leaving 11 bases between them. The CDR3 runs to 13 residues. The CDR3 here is CASRDRWEETQYF. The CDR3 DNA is TGTGCCAGTAGAGACAGGTGGGAAGAGACCCAGTACTTC.

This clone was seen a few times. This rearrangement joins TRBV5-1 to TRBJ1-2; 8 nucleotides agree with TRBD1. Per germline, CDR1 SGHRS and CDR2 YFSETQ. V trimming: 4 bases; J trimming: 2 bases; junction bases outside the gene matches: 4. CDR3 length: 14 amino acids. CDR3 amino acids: CASSPRDRNYGYTF. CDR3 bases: TGCGCCAGCAGCCCCCGGGACAGGAACTATGGCTACACCTTC.

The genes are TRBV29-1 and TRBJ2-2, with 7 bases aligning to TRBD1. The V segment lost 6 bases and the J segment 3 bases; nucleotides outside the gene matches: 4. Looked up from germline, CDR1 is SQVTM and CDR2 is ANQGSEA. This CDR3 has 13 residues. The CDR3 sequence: CSVRGSDTGELFF. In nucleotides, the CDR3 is TGCAGCGTCAGGGGGAGTGACACCGGGGAGCTGTTTTTT.

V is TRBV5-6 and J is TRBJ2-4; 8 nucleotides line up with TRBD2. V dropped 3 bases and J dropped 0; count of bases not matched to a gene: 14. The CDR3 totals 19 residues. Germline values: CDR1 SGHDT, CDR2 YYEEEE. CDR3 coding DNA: TGTGCCAGCAGCTCAATAGCGGGGCCCCCCCGTATAGCCAAAAACATTCAGTACTTC. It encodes CASSSIAGPPRIAKNIQYF. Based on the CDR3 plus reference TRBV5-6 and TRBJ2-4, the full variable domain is DAGVTQSPTHLIKTRGQQVTLRCSPKSGHDTVSWYQQALGQGPQFIFQYYEEEERQRGNFPDRFSGHQFPNYSSELNVNALLLGDSALYLCASSSIAGPPRIAKNIQYFGAGTRLSVL.

CDR3 protein: CASSLMVHYGYTF. DNA for the CDR3: TGCGCCAGCAGCTTGATGGTGCACTATGGCTACACCTTC. This chain links TRBV5-1 with TRBJ1-2; D gene ambiguous. Germline-derived CDR1 and CDR2 are SGHRS and YFSETQ. The CDR3 runs 13 residues. Trimming removed 1 base at V and 3 bases at J, with 7 bases between.

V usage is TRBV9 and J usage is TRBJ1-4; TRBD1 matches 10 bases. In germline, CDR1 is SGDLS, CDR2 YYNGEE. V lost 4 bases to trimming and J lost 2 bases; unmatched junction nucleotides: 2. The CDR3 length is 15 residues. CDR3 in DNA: TGTGCCAGCAGCAGACAGGGGGCGACTAATGAAAAACTGTTTTTT. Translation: CASSRQGATNEKLFF.

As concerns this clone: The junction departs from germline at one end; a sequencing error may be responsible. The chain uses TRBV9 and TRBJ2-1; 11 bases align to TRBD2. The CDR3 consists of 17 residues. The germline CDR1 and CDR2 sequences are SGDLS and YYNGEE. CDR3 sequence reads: CASGVATSGGSYNEQFF. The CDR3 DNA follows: TGTGCCAGCGGCGTAGCTACTAGCGGGGGCTCCTACAATGAGCAGTTCTTC.

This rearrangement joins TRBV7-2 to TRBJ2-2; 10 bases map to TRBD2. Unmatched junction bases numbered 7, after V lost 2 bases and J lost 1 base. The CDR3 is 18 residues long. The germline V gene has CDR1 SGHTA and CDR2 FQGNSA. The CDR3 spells CASSLQKLAGLNTGELFF. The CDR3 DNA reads TGTGCCAGCAGCTTACAGAAACTAGCGGGGTTGAACACCGGGGAGCTGTTTTTT. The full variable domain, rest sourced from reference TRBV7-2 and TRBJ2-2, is GAGVSQSPSNKVTEKGKDVELRCDPISGHTALYWYRQSLGQGLEFLIYFQGNSAPDKSGLPSDRFSAERTGGSVSTLTIQRTQQEDSAVYLCASSLQKLAGLNTGELFFGEGSRLTVL.

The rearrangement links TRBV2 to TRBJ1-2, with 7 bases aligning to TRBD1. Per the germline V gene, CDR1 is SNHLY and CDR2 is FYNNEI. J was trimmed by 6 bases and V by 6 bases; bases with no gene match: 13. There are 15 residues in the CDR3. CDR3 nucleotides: TGTGCCAGCAGCGACAGGGTAACCGGATATGATGGCTACACCTTC. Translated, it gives CASSDRVTGYDGYTF.

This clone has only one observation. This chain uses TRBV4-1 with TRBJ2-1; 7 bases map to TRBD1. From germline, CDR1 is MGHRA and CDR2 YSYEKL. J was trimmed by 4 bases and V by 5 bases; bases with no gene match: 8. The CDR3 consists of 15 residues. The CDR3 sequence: CASSSGDSKYNEQFF. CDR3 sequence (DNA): TGCGCCAGCAGCTCCGGGGACAGCAAATACAATGAGCAGTTCTTC.

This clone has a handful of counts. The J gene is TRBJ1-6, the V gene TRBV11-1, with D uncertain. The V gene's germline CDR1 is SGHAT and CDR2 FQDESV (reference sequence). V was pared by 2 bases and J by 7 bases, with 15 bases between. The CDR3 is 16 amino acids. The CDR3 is CASSLRGFVGNSPLHF. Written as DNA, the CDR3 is TGTGCCAGCAGCTTACGAGGGTTTGTGGGAAATTCACCCCTCCACTTT. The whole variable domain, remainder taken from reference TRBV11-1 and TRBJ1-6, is EAEVAQSPRYKITEKSQAVAFWCDPISGHATLYWYRQILGQGPELLVQFQDESVVDDSQLPKDRFSAERLKGVDSTLKIQPAELGDSAMYLCASSLRGFVGNSPLHFGNGTRLTVT.

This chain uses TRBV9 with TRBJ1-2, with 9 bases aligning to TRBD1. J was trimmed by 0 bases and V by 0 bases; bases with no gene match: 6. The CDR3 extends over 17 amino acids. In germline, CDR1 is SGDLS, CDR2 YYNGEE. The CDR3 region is CASSVEQGAQTNYGYTF. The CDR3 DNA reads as TGTGCCAGCAGCGTAGAACAGGGGGCGCAGACTAACTATGGCTACACCTTC.

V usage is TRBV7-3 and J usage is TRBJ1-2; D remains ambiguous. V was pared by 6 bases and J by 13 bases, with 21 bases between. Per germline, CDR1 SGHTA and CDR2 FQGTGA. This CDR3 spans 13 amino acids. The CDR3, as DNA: TGTGCCAGCAGTTCGCCGGGTCAAAATGCGCTCACCTTC. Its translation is CASSSPGQNALTF. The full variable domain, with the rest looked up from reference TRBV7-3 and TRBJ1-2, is GAGVSQTPSNKVTEKGKYVELRCDPISGHTALYWYRQSLGQGPEFLIYFQGTGAADDSGLPNDRFFAVRPEGSVSTLKIQRTERGDSAVYLCASSSPGQNALTFGSGTRLTVV.

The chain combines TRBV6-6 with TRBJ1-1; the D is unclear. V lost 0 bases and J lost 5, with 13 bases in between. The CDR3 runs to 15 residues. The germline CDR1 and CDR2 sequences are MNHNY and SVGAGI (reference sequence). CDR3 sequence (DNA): TGTGCCAGCAGTTACTCGCGGAGGGCGGCTACTGAAGCTTTCTTT. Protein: CASSYSRRAATEAFF.

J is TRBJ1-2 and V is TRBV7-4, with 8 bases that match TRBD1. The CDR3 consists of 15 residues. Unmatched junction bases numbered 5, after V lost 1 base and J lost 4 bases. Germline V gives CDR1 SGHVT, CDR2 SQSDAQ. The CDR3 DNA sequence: TGTGCCAGCAGCTTAGTGGAGACAGGGGTCTATGGCTACACCTTC. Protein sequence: CASSLVETGVYGYTF.

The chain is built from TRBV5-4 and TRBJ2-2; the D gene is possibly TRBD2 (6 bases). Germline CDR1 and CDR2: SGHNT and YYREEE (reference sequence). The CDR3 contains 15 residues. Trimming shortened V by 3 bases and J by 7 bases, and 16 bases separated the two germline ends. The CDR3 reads CASSSGGAGIGELFF. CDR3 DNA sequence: TGTGCCAGCAGCTCCGGCGGGGCAGGGATCGGGGAGCTGTTTTTT.

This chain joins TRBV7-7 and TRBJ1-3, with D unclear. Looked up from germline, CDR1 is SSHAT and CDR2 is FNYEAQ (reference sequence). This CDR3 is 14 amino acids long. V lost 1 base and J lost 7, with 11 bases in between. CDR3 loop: CASSLGGSGNTIYF. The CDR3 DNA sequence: TGTGCCAGCAGCTTAGGTGGGAGTGGTAACACCATATATTTT.

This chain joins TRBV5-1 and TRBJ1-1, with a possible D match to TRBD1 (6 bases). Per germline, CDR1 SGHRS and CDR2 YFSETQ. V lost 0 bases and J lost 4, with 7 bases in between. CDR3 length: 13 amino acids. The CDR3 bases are TGCGCCAGCAGCTTGGACAGGGCCACTGAAGCTTTCTTT. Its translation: CASSLDRATEAFF. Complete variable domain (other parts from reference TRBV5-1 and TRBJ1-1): KAGVTQTPRYLIKTRGQQVTLSCSPISGHRSVSWYQQTPGQGLQFLFEYFSETQRNKGNFPGRFSGRQFSNSRSEMNVSTLELGDSALYLCASSLDRATEAFFGQGTRLTVV.